The present TCR beta chain was sequenced within a study of cytomegalovirus exposure and HLA in healthy donors listed by TCRdb under 2017. About the study as a whole: An earlier analysis of several hundred of the donors reported approximately 280 Gb of sequence data and 117 million unique TCR beta sequences obtained from roughly 170 million T cells. About 300 gigabases of sequencing data and roughly 90 million unique TCR sequences were included in an early release covering 500 to 750 HLA-typed donors. The genetic ancestry cluster associated with self-reported Caucasian donors included about 81% of the roughly 400 genotyped donors. The study aimed to test whether cataloging public T cell receptors could reveal signatures of past pathogen exposure. The T cell repertoires of some 700 subjects were profiled by immunosequencing and related to cytomegalovirus serostatus. A separate validation cohort of approximately 120 different subjects was used in addition to the approximately 640-subject first cohort. High-throughput TCR immunosequencing, statistical association of individual TCRs with disease status, and machine learning were combined to predict cytomegalovirus infection status. To study patterns of TCR occurrence, a later analysis re-analyzed previously published TCR beta repertoires from just over 650 donors and added high-resolution HLA genotyping. Rather than drawing on any new phenotypic data, the later analysis identified candidate immune exposures from TCR beta sequences and the way those sequences occurred across donors. To decide whether each TCR beta V gene segment behaved as functional or pseudogenic, an earlier analysis of approximately 590 of the donors relied on high-throughput TCR beta sequencing. Donor age, sex, ethnicity and CMV serostatus were compiled alongside the repertoire data. A later genetic analysis used genome-wide SNP genotypes for about 55% of the 666 donors, treating that subset as a discovery cohort. Every repertoire in the discovery cohort had been generated on one and the same sequencing platform. Both class I and class II loci were covered by HLA typing, at four-digit resolution. Typing coverage differed by locus: A, B, C, DRB1 and DQB1 were typed in about 629-640 donors, DQA1 in approximately 520, DPA1 in 600 to 610, and DPB1 in approximately 450. A handful of DR-DQ haplotypes were treated as single units for association and clustering because of strong linkage in the cohort. Among about 360 genotyped donors of the cohort, an average of 235,054 unique TCR beta nucleotide sequences were sequenced per donor, 15% to 20% of them non-productive.

The library was prepared using the immunoSEQ multiplex PCR assay. A mixture of 60 forward primers for TCR Vbeta segments and 13 reverse primers for TCR Jbeta segments was used in the multiplex PCR. Amplification of the CDR3 region of rearranged TCR beta genes was performed with a multiplex PCR assay on genomic DNA. The Illumina HiSeq System was used to sequence the amplified TCR beta libraries as 87-base-pair reads. For the original study's pipeline: Across the 600 to 700 repertoires, a later analysis counted tens of millions of unique TCR beta chains, roughly 11 million of which were shared by at least two donors. A nearest-neighbor algorithm error-corrected the raw reads and collapsed the reads into unique sequences, merging closely related sequences to remove PCR and sequencing errors. V, D and J gene segments were assigned by aligning CDR3 sequences to IMGT reference sequences. For a sequence to be retained, at least a six-nucleotide match to both a V gene segment and a J gene segment was required. Rearrangements were classified as productive when the CDR3 lacked stop codons and remained in frame with V and J, and all other rearrangements were classified as non-productive. CDR3 was defined by IMGT convention, running from the second conserved V-encoded cysteine to the conserved J-encoded phenylalanine. Sequences without an unambiguous match to a single V gene segment were excluded from the earlier analysis of about 630 of the donors. An earlier analysis of 587 of the donors called V segments functional above 56.7% productive rearrangements and segregating when the between-donor standard deviation exceeded 5%. A statistical classification framework was developed to diagnose cytomegalovirus status using the catalog of TCR beta chain sequences. V and J gene assignment, in a later analysis, came from comparing TCR nucleotide sequences with IMGT/GENE-DB human TR gene sequences. A later analysis assigned CDR3 sequences and most-parsimonious VDJ recombination scenarios with the TCRdist pipeline. In a later analysis, each TCR beta chain was defined by its CDR3 amino acid sequence together with its V-gene family, and reads lacking a unique V-gene family were excluded. To address suspected cross-contamination and a sequencing artifact, a later analysis removed over 500 highly shared, low-generation-probability nucleotide sequences. For each public chain, a later analysis derived a clonal expansion index from normalized ranks of inferred template counts within each repertoire. Generation probabilities in a later analysis came from a VDJ recombination model fitted to out-of-frame rearrangements, and those results were checked against IGoR. Hypergeometric tests were used in a later analysis to score TCR-TCR, TCR-HLA and TCR-CMV co-occurrence, with a repertoire-size bias correction applied to the TCR pairs. To estimate false discovery rates, a later analysis permuted the HLA or CMV assignments 20 times. A later analysis grouped co-occurring TCRs with DBSCAN, adding TCRdist sequence similarity when clustering within HLA-allele-positive subsets. For co-occurrence clustering, repertoires with fewer than 30,000 or more than 120,000 public chains were excluded, along with roughly 5 repertoires with anomalous nucleotide sharing. TCRdb took over this immuneACCESS table, retaining in-frame rearrangements with V and J assigned. Such tables are incomplete; in checked studies, under half of the missing clones stem from an unresolved V gene, and the remainder is unexplained. D and trimming come from the DNA, and the V and J calls and clone size come from that table. The sample table contains 95,000 to 100,000 clones; only one count was recorded for around 77% of them. The ten largest clones take up over 3% of the sample.

General conclusions and limits of the study: According to a later analysis, parvovirus B19, influenza, CMV and Epstein-Barr virus appeared linked to several top co-occurrence clusters. Correlated functional status among segregating V segments might reflect linkage disequilibrium, but an unknown experimental factor could not be ruled out. A later analysis found that HLA-associated TCR beta chains were more clonally expanded and had lower generation probabilities than equally common non-associated chains. A cluster of highly shared sequence variants was judged likely to be a technical artifact of the sequencing pipeline. Specific HLA alleles were associated with over 15,000 TCR beta sequences at a false discovery rate of 0.05 in a later analysis. This cohort had only TCR beta chains sequenced, and the lack of alpha or paired-chain data limited which features could be detected. A later genetic analysis associated a missense DCLRE1C variant with V-gene and J-gene trimming of TCR beta chains, and an independent cohort replicated the association. Because counts were too low, roughly 17 rarely observed V segments, including chromosome 9 orphons, were left out of the earlier analysis of roughly 600 of the donors. Compared with the 666-donor mean, donors in an Asian-associated ancestry cluster had fewer N-insertions in productive TCRs, according to a later genetic analysis. When HLA alleles, especially DR and DQ, strongly co-occurred, attributing TCR associations to individual alleles was difficult. Most CMV-associated TCR beta chains appeared to be HLA-restricted in a later analysis, and the HLA associations seemed to be driven largely by CMV exposure. A further reported finding was that TCR beta sequences accurately predicted the HLA-A and HLA-B alleles for most subjects in the first cohort. Because some donors lacked HLA typing at each locus, the association tests relied only on the typed subset. A later analysis found that TCR association rates varied across HLA loci, with DRB1 alleles showing the most associated TCRs and HLA-C alleles the fewest. Immune exposure information for the cohort was limited to CMV serostatus. Most TCR sequences were observed very rarely across donors, whereas some public TCRs were present in many individuals. In an earlier analysis of around 600 of the donors, most TCR beta V segments were observed in productive rearrangements about 87% or about 30% of the time, broadly matching IMGT annotations. A few of the identified cytomegalovirus-associated TCR beta chains were confirmed in vitro to be specific for cytomegalovirus antigens. Some IMGT-functional V segments, including TRBV6-2 and TRBV6-3, could not be distinguished by the 87-base-pair reads and were therefore excluded. It was suggested by the authors that the approach could potentially be generalized to other disease states and immunological phenotypes. In both the original and validation cohorts, the classifier was reported to diagnose cytomegalovirus status with high specificity and sensitivity. A total of 164 TCR beta chains were listed by the study as associated with cytomegalovirus. The presence/absence analyses assumed that sequencing depth was roughly uniform across donors, and that assumption may not be true.

The CDR3 runs 11 residues from the cysteine to the phenylalanine. This entry keeps only the CDR3 DNA: 33 bases, framed from base 1. The germline V gene (reference sequence) gives CDR1 as GTSNPN and CDR2 as SVGIG. This clone showed up just once. There is no known antigen for this receptor. Within one base of it there is no much larger clone, and no base qualities were kept. The cohort was made up of approximately 670 healthy bone marrow donors. All cohort members were sampled while nominally healthy, although unrecorded immune exposures were likely present. The donor was CMV seronegative and was included in the group of about 350 seronegative cohort members. Each donor provided a peripheral blood sample, and peripheral blood mononuclear cells were used for TCR beta sequencing. Genomic DNA extraction from the blood cell samples was performed with the Qiagen DNeasy Blood Extraction Kit.

The sample was PBMCs. The chain is assembled from TRBV30 and TRBJ2-7; TRBD2 agrees with 12 junctional bases. The sequence came from a man aged 35-49 years in good health and CMV-seronegative. The CDR3 amino acid sequence is: CALAGGYEQYF. Here is the DNA: TGTGCTCTAGCGGGAGGGTACGAGCAGTACTTC.